Here is one T cell receptor beta chain with its context. The sample comes from a study of blood T cell repertoires in COVID-19. The method was immunoSEQ multiplex PCR; TCRdb's version includes in-frame clones alone and lacks a portion of them. The profile shows 90,000 to 130,000 clones, 87% of them singletons. Germline CDR1 and CDR2: SGHDT and YYEEEE. V gave up 6 bases and J gave up 1 base, with 16 bases separating them. The CDR3 runs 15 residues. This sequence was found in a human donor in a cohort sampled during active COVID-19. The gene calls are TRBV5-6 and TRBJ1-1; D remains unclear. Input material: peripheral blood. DNA of the CDR3: TGTGCCAGCATCTCATTCCGAGGGAGGAACACTGAAGCTTTCTTT. Translation: CASISFRGRNTEAFF.